This T cell receptor (beta chain) originates from a study of preoperative IRX-2 immunotherapy in early breast cancer. Treatment in this sample: preoperative locoregional IRX-2 cytokine immunotherapy. Patients received preoperative, locoregional IRX-2 cytokine immunotherapy in a phase Ib study. Here immunoSEQ multiplex PCR was the method, and the copy in TCRdb shows in-frame clones only, minus some. The sample yields tens of thousands of clones, roughly four fifths seen once. This CDR3 region has 15 residues. Per germline, CDR1 SGHVS and CDR2 FNYEAQ. Trimming pared 1 base from V and 2 bases from J, leaving 8 bases between.

The origin of this receptor is a human donor with breast cancer. The specimen was lymph node tissue, collected after IRX-2 immunotherapy. The chain uses TRBV7-6 and TRBJ2-2, with D unclear. The CDR3 region has the DNA TGTGCCAGCAGCTTAGAATCTTTCAACACCGGGGAGCTGTTTTTT. Amino acid sequence: CASSLESFNTGELFF.